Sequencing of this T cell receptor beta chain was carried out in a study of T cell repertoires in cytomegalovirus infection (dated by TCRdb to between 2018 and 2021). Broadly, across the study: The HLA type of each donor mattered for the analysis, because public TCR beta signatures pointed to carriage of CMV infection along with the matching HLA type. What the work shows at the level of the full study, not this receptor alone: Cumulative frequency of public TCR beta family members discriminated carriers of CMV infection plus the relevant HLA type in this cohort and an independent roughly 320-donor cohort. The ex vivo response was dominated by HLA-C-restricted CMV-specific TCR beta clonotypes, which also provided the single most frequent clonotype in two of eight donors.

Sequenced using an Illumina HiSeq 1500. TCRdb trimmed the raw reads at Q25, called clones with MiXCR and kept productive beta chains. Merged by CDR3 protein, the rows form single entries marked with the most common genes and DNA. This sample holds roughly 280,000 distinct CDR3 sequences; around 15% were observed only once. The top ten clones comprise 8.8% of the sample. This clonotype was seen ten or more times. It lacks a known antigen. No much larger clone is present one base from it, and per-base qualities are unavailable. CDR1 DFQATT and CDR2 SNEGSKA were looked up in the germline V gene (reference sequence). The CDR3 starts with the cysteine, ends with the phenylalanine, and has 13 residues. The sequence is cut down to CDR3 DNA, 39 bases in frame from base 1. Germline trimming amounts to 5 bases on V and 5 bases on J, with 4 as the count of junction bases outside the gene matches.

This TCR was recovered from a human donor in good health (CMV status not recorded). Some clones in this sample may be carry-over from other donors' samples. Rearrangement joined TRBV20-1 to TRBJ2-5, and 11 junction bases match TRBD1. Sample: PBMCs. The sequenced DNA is TGCAGTGCTGCCCGGGACAGGGGGGAGACCCAGTACTTC. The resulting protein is CSAARDRGETQYF.